Following are 22 T cell receptor beta chains from one sample sequenced in a study of glioma-infiltrating T cells. Amplification of TCR alpha and beta CDR3 regions from RNA used iRepertoire nested multiplex PCR. TCRdb processed the multiplex PCR reads anew with MiXCR; each CDR3 protein has one entry. Here the sample spans 300,000 to 450,000 distinct CDR3 sequences, 41% being singletons. Source material: glioma tissue, nonneoplastic brain tissue, or PBMCs (not recorded which). The receptors come from a human donor with low-grade glioma or glioblastoma, undergoing nonglioma brain surgery, or in good health (not recorded which).

The chain links TRBV7-2 to TRBJ2-4, with D perhaps given as TRBD1 or TRBD2 (5 bases each). Trimming pared 7 bases from V and 7 bases from J, leaving 17 bases between. Per the germline V gene, CDR1 is SGHTA and CDR2 is FQGNSA. There are 14 residues in the CDR3. As DNA, the CDR3 is TGTGCCAGCACCAGGCTGGTGGGGGATAACATTCAGTACTTC. Translated: CASTRLVGDNIQYF.

The chain carries TRBV12-5 and TRBJ2-1; the D gene is possibly TRBD2 (5 bases). CDR1 is LGHNT, CDR2 FRNRAP, per germline. V was cut by 1 base and J by 9 bases, with 10 bases left in between. There are 13 residues in the CDR3. The CDR3 loop is CASGLAPGGEQFF. The CDR3 bases are TGTGCTAGTGGTTTGGCCCCCGGAGGTGAGCAGTTCTTC.

The chain has TRBV5-1 and TRBJ1-1; D is ambiguous. V lost 0 bases to trimming and J lost 2 bases, with 11 bases between them. The germline CDR1 and CDR2 sequences are SGHRS and YFSETQ. The CDR3 covers 15 residues. The CDR3 nucleotides are TGCGCCAGCAGCTTGGGTTCGGTTTATAACACTGAAGCTTTCTTT. Its protein product is CASSLGSVYNTEAFF.

About this clonotype itself: One base away lies a much larger clone, so this may be a sequencing read error. The chain is built from TRBV4-3 and TRBJ2-3; D possibly matches TRBD1 or TRBD2 (6 bases each). V was cut by 8 bases and J by 7 bases, with 19 bases left in between. Germline V CDR1 and CDR2: LGHNA, YSLEER. The CDR3 runs to 14 residues. The CDR3 region has the DNA TGCGCCAGCGGGATTTGGGGGGCATTAAATACGCAGTATTTT. Encoded protein: CASGIWGALNTQYF.

This chain links TRBV19 with TRBJ1-3; no clear D. This CDR3 has 16 amino acids. V dropped 3 bases and J dropped 0 bases, with 12 bases sitting between them. CDR1 is LNHDA and CDR2 is SQIVND in the germline V gene (reference sequence). CDR3 nucleotides: TGTGCCAGTAGTATCCCCCGACGAATCTCTGGAAACACCATATATTTT. It is translated as CASSIPRRISGNTIYF.

This clonotype has a handful of counts. This sequence joins TRBV20-1 and TRBJ2-7; 9 positions agree with TRBD2. V trimming: 2 bases; J trimming: 3 bases; junction bases outside the gene matches: 11. Germline assignment: CDR1 DFQATT and CDR2 SNEGSKA (reference sequence). There are 16 residues in the CDR3. The DNA for the CDR3 is TGCAGTGCTAGATGGGTTAGCGGGAGTGTAATCTACGAGCAGTACTTC. Translation: CSARWVSGSVIYEQYF.

In this sample, this clonotype turned up a few times. A much more abundant neighbour one base away suggests this may be a read error. The rearrangement links TRBV15 to TRBJ2-7; a possible D gene is TRBD1 (5 bases). The V and J ends lost 6 bases and 9 bases respectively, with 15 bases between them. Per the germline V gene, CDR1 is LNHNV and CDR2 is YYDKDF (reference sequence). There are 12 residues in the CDR3. CDR3 DNA sequence: TGTGCCACCAGAAGGGGCCAAGCGAGGCAGTACTTC. Amino acid sequence: CATRRGQARQYF.

This clonotype appeared many times. The J gene is TRBJ2-7, the V gene TRBV28, with D unresolved. CDR3 length: 11 residues. The V and J ends lost 6 bases and 3 bases respectively, with 6 bases between them. Germline V gene sequence: CDR1 MDHEN, CDR2 SYDVKM. CDR3 nucleotide sequence: TGTGCCAGCAGCCGATTCTACGAGCAGTACTTC. Amino acids: CASSRFYEQYF.

Of note for this clonotype: This may stem from a read error, because a much larger clone lies one nucleotide away. The rearrangement uses TRBV27 and TRBJ2-7; D might be TRBD2 (5 bases). V gave up 3 bases and J gave up 6 bases, with 12 bases separating them. The CDR3 spans 13 residues. Germline V CDR1 and CDR2: MNHEY, SMNVEV (reference sequence). The CDR3 DNA reads TGTGCCAGCAGTTTTGGGAGTAACTGCGAGCAGTACTTC. Amino acids: CASSFGSNCEQYF.

This clonotype was seen only a few times. This chain joins TRBV7-9 and TRBJ2-7; a possible D gene is TRBD2 (5 bases). The ends were cut back, 5 bases at V and 5 bases at J, with 13 bases in the middle. Germline V gives CDR1 SEHNR, CDR2 FQNEAQ (reference sequence). There are 13 residues in the CDR3. The CDR3 loop reads CASSPGLPHEQYF. DNA of the CDR3: TGTGCCAGCAGCCCCGGACTCCCGCACGAGCAGTACTTC.

V is TRBV3-1 and J is TRBJ2-1, with a possible D match to TRBD2 (5 bases). Germline CDR1 LGHDT, CDR2 YNNKEL (reference sequence). Trimming took 4 bases from V and 1 from J, leaving 8 bases between them. This CDR3 is 14 amino acids long. The CDR3 region is CASSPLASYNEQFF. CDR3 DNA: TGTGCCAGCAGCCCTTTAGCGTCCTACAATGAGCAGTTCTTC.

The rearrangement links TRBV29-1 to TRBJ2-5; D possibly corresponds to TRBD1 (6 bases). This CDR3 region has 12 residues. Germline assignment: CDR1 SQVTM and CDR2 ANQGSEA. Trimming cost V 4 bases and J 3 bases, with 9 bases left between them. The DNA of the CDR3 is TGCAGCGTTGCCAGGACAGAAGAGACCCAGTACTTC. Protein: CSVARTEETQYF.

This chain uses TRBV10-3 with TRBJ1-5; 7 positions agree with TRBD1. CDR3 size: 15 residues. V lost 4 bases, J lost 3 bases, and 6 bases stayed unmatched. CDR1 and CDR2 (germline): ENHRY, SYGVKD. DNA for the CDR3: TGTGCCATCAGTGGCCCAGGGGGGGCCAATCAGCCCCAGCATTTT. Translation gives CAISGPGGANQPQHF.

Note on this clonotype: This clone may be a read error of a much larger clone one base away. V and J are TRBV20-1 and TRBJ2-3; D unresolved. CDR1 and CDR2 (germline): DFQATT, SNEGSKA (reference sequence). The CDR3 loop spans 15 amino acids. The DNA for the CDR3 is TGCAGTGCTAGAGATCCCGGGCGGAGCACATATACGCAGTATTTT. Translation gives CSARDPGRSTYTQYF.

This clonotype was found a few times. The V gene is TRBV7-8, the J gene TRBJ2-7; D is uncertain. The germline V and J ends were trimmed by 1 base and 2 bases, with 15 bases remaining between them. The germline gives CDR1 SGHVS, CDR2 FQNEAQ. The CDR3 is 16 residues long. The CDR3 reads CASSLEGWSLPYEQYF. Here the CDR3 DNA reads TGTGCCAGCAGCTTAGAGGGTTGGAGCCTCCCCTACGAGCAGTACTTC.

The sample holds a few counts of this clonotype. The CDR3 reads CASRSPGGGDGYTF. DNA for the CDR3: TGTGCCAGCAGATCGCCTGGGGGAGGGGACGGCTACACCTTC. This chain connects TRBV28 to TRBJ1-2; D may be TRBD1 (5 bases). The germline CDR1 and CDR2 sequences are MDHEN and SYDVKM. The CDR3 consists of 14 residues. V lost 6 bases and J 8 bases, leaving 19 bases between the germline ends.

This clonotype occurred a few times. This chain links TRBV7-9 with TRBJ2-1, with 7 bases lining up with TRBD1. Germline CDR1 reads SEHNR; CDR2 reads FQNEAQ (reference sequence). With 5 bases clipped from V and 4 bases from J, the junction kept 8 bases outside the gene matches. The CDR3 spans 15 residues. The CDR3, as DNA: TGTGCCAGCAGCGCCGGGACAGTCCCGTACAATGAGCAGTTCTTC. This codes for CASSAGTVPYNEQFF.

In the case of this clonotype: One base away lies a much larger clone, so this may be a sequencing read error. This CDR3 is missing its conserved last phenylalanine or tryptophan, likely due to a read error. The chain links TRBV6-1 to TRBJ2-5; 7 bases are a match to TRBD1. In germline, CDR1 is MNHNS, CDR2 SASEGT. The CDR3 runs 15 residues. The ends lost 6 bases at V and 5 bases at J; junction bases unmatched: 12. CDR3 sequence: CASSRTDRVYETQYL. In nucleotides, the CDR3 is TGTGCCAGCAGCCGAACCGACAGGGTTTATGAGACCCAGTACCTC.

This clonotype was counted only a few times. The V gene is TRBV6-5, the J gene TRBJ2-1; TRBD2 agrees at 7 bases. The J segment lost 1 base and the V segment lost 0 bases, leaving 6 bases of the junction unmatched. The CDR3 totals 17 residues. The V gene's germline CDR1 is MNHEY and CDR2 SVGAGI. CDR3 in amino acids: CASSYSLGEGSYNEQFF. Written as DNA, the CDR3 is TGTGCCAGCAGTTACTCTTTGGGGGAGGGGTCCTACAATGAGCAGTTCTTC.

This clonotype was picked up one time. This may stem from a read error, because a much larger clone lies one nucleotide away. J is TRBJ2-7 and V is TRBV6-9; no firm D call. The CDR3 covers 19 residues. Germline V CDR1 and CDR2: MNHGY, SVAAGI. V dropped 3 bases and J dropped 1 base, with 25 bases sitting between them. The CDR3 is CASSYKREEQDPRSYEQYF. The CDR3 nucleotides read TGTGCCAGCAGTTACAAAAGGGAAGAGCAGGATCCCCGGTCCTACGAGCAGTACTTC.

In this sample, this clonotype turned up many times. This chain uses TRBV6-6 with TRBJ2-1; D gene unclear. The germline V and J ends were trimmed by 2 bases and 8 bases, with 4 bases remaining between them. Germline V lookup: CDR1 MNHNY, CDR2 SVGAGI (reference sequence). This CDR3 spans 11 amino acids. This chain's CDR3 is CASSYGDEQFF. The CDR3 DNA is TGTGCCAGCAGTTACGGCGATGAGCAGTTCTTC.

At least ten counts were recorded for this clonotype. The chain combines TRBV6-2 or TRBV6-3 with TRBJ2-1; 8 bases match TRBD2. The CDR3 contains 16 residues. Germline CDR1 MNHEY, CDR2 SVGEGT. Trimming at V came to 0 bases and at J to 7 bases, leaving 8 bases not matched to a gene. CDR3 DNA: TGTGCCAGCAGTTACTCGTCGAGCGGGAGTGGAAATGAGCAGTTCTTC. Residues: CASSYSSSGSGNEQFF.